The following is a TCR beta chain sequence with its context. No antigen is known for it. One junction end does not reproduce the germline sequence, and a read error may be involved. This CDR3 spans 14 amino acids. The germline CDR1 and CDR2 sequences are MNHEY and SMNVEV (reference sequence). These data belong to a study of OX40 agonist ivuxolimab in advanced cancers. Study details: Subjects had a mean age of about 65 years, with a range of 23 to 79; around 80% were male.

The data were produced by immunoSEQ multiplex PCR, yet TCRdb's version contains in-frame clones alone and is incomplete. This sample has about 45,000 clones, with roughly 84% found just once. Study observations and caveats: In the 0.1-3.0 mg/kg groups, partial responders showed among the lowest expansion.

This clonotype was obtained from an adult with an advanced solid tumor such as melanoma, head and neck, liver or kidney cancer. The V gene is TRBV27, the J gene TRBJ2-2; TRBD1 matches 7 bases. The sample in question was CD4+ or CD8+ T cells sorted from blood, obtained in a trial of the OX40 agonist ivuxolimab. The CDR3 DNA follows: TGTGCCAGCAGTTGGGGACAGAACGCCGGGGAGCTGTTTTTT. It specifies CASSWGQNAGELFF.